A single sample gave rise to the 22 T cell receptor beta chains below, sequenced in a study of PD-1 blockade in classical Hodgkin lymphoma (dated by TCRdb to the early 2020s). Receptor amplification or capture employed the immunoSEQ multiplex PCR assay. The source is immuneACCESS, and TCRdb retained only in-frame sequences with V and J called. Part of the clones is not carried over; for the studies checked, unresolved V genes explain less than half of this, and the remainder is unexplained. This sample holds over 25,000 clones; around 73% were observed only once. Under 45% of the sample is taken by the ten largest. The sample's time point, from its label and the paper: cycle 2 day 1 (C2D1) of nivolumab. Every trial patient had relapsed following autologous stem cell transplantation, and prior brentuximab vedotin exposure was what differed among cohorts A, B and C. Specimen: peripheral blood mononuclear cells (PBMCs), collected before the second cycle of nivolumab. The receptors shown here come from a human donor with classical Hodgkin lymphoma.

The chain employs TRBV6-5 and TRBJ2-7, with 9 bases aligning to TRBD1. Germline-derived CDR1 and CDR2 are MNHEY and SVGAGI. The V and J ends lost 6 bases and 3 bases, in that order; junction bases with no gene match: 9. The CDR3 runs to 15 residues. The CDR3 DNA sequence: TGTGCCAGCAGGTCTACAGGGGGCGGAATCTACGAGCAGTACTTC. Protein: CASRSTGGGIYEQYF.

V usage is TRBV7-2 and J usage is TRBJ1-1; TRBD1 might be the D (5 bases). V was pared by 1 base and J by 1 base, with 10 bases between. The CDR3 covers 15 residues. Germline V lookup: CDR1 SGHTA, CDR2 FQGNSA. CDR3 DNA: TGTGCCAGCAGCTTAGGTTACAGGACGAACACTGAAGCTTTCTTT. This translates into CASSLGYRTNTEAFF.

The gene calls are TRBV18 and TRBJ2-5; tentatively, D is TRBD1 or TRBD2 (5 bases each). Trimming took off 3 bases at V and 3 bases at J, with 8 bases between the two ends. Germline V lookup: CDR1 KGHSH, CDR2 LQKENI. The CDR3 spans 13 residues. The CDR3 sequence is CASSPGVKETQYF. The CDR3 coding sequence is TGTGCCAGCTCACCGGGGGTTAAAGAGACCCAGTACTTC.

The chain joins TRBV19 to TRBJ1-1, with TRBD1 matching over 9 bases. The V gene end was trimmed by 4 bases and the J gene end by 3 bases; junction bases not matched to a gene: 0. Germline V gene lookup returns CDR1 LNHDA and CDR2 SQIVND (reference sequence). The CDR3 consists of 13 residues. Here the CDR3 reads CASSRTGDTEAFF. The CDR3 DNA reads as TGTGCCAGTAGTAGGACAGGGGACACTGAAGCTTTCTTT.

The V gene is TRBV4-1, the J gene TRBJ2-1, with TRBD2 identical over 9 bases. This CDR3 comprises 16 residues. Germline CDR1 and CDR2: MGHRA and YSYEKL. V trimming: 4 bases; J trimming: 7 bases; junction bases outside the gene matches: 11. In DNA, the CDR3 is TGCGCCAGCAGCCCGACGGGACTAGCAGTCGGTAATGAGCAGTTCTTC. It is translated as CASSPTGLAVGNEQFF.

V gene TRBV19 combines with J gene TRBJ1-3; D not certain. Germline V gene sequence: CDR1 LNHDA, CDR2 SQIVND (reference sequence). The CDR3 has 14 amino acids. The V and J ends lost 7 bases and 0 bases respectively, with 10 bases between them. The CDR3 region has the DNA TGTGCCAGTAAAGACTCTTACTCTGGAAACACCATATATTTT. Translation gives CASKDSYSGNTIYF.

The chain links TRBV7-2 to TRBJ1-2; 7 bases line up with TRBD1. Unmatched junction bases numbered 13, after V lost 4 bases and J lost 5 bases. This CDR3 comprises 16 residues. From germline, CDR1 is SGHTA and CDR2 FQGNSA. The CDR3 reads CASSSARTQGKYGYTF. DNA of the CDR3: TGTGCCAGCAGCTCCGCTAGAACACAGGGGAAATATGGCTACACCTTC.

This sequence joins TRBV6-6 and TRBJ2-7; 8 bases line up with TRBD1. The CDR3 contains 14 residues. Per the germline V gene, CDR1 is MNHNY and CDR2 is SVGAGI (reference sequence). The V gene end was trimmed by 6 bases and the J gene end by 1 base; junction bases not matched to a gene: 5. The CDR3 region is CASSPGQGSYEQYF. For the CDR3, the DNA is TGTGCCAGCAGCCCCGGACAGGGATCCTACGAGCAGTACTTC.

DNA of the CDR3: TGTGCCAGCGGAACGAGCGGGGCGGAGAAAAATGAGCAGTTCTTC. Translated, it gives CASGTSGAEKNEQFF. The chain couples TRBV6-1 to TRBJ2-1; 7 bases match TRBD2. This CDR3 comprises 15 residues. The germline CDR1 and CDR2 sequences are MNHNS and SASEGT. J gave up 7 bases and V 8 bases, and 14 bases lay outside the gene matches.

In its sample, this clone was seen a few times. The chain recombines TRBV9 with TRBJ1-1, with D uncertain. CDR3 length equals 13 residues. Germline lookup yields CDR1 SGDLS and CDR2 YYNGEE. Deletions cut 1 base from V and 6 bases from J, with 10 bases between. This chain's CDR3 is CASSVYGEAEAFF. The CDR3 nucleotides read TGTGCCAGCAGCGTATATGGGGAGGCTGAAGCTTTCTTT.

The chain is built from TRBV10-3 and TRBJ1-1, with D perhaps matching TRBD1 (6 bases). This CDR3 is built from 18 residues. Germline V lookup: CDR1 ENHRY, CDR2 SYGVKD. Trimming pared 4 bases from V and 4 bases from J, leaving 25 bases between. The CDR3 loop reads CAISATQGGATESTEAFF. The DNA of the CDR3 is TGTGCCATCAGTGCTACACAGGGAGGGGCAACAGAAAGCACTGAAGCTTTCTTT.

V gene TRBV23-1 combines with J gene TRBJ2-7; unclear D gene. TRBV23-1 is annotated as an ORF whose role is uncertain. Trimming took off 2 bases at V and 3 bases at J, with 14 bases between the two ends. This CDR3 spans 15 amino acids. As DNA, the CDR3 is TGCGCCAGCAGTCAAAGGCCTAACAGTAACTACGAGCAGTACTTC. Translation gives CASSQRPNSNYEQYF.

This clone has only a few counts. The junction departs from the called germline gene at one end, perhaps through a read error. In DNA form, the CDR3 reads TGTGCTAGCAGCTTAGCGGCTGCGGATACGCAGTATTTT. Protein: CASSLAAADTQYF. The chain employs TRBV7-7 and TRBJ2-3; the D gene is possibly TRBD2 (6 bases). CDR1 SSHAT and CDR2 FNYEAQ come from the germline V gene (reference sequence). The CDR3 contains 13 residues.

This chain links TRBV7-2 with TRBJ1-5; D is possibly TRBD1 (5 bases). CDR1 and CDR2 (germline): SGHTA, FQGNSA. Trimming shortened V by 5 bases and J by 6 bases, and 20 bases separated the two germline ends. The CDR3 covers 16 residues. DNA for the CDR3: TGTGCCAGCAGCCCTCGGGGGTCAGAGCAGGGTCAGCCCCAGCATTTT. This encodes CASSPRGSEQGQPQHF.

V usage is TRBV5-5 and J usage is TRBJ2-7; tentatively, D is TRBD1 (6 bases). CDR3 size: 15 residues. Trimming took off 0 bases at V and 4 bases at J, with 14 bases between the two ends. Germline V gene data show CDR1 as SGHKS and CDR2 as YYEKEE (reference sequence). CDR3 region: CASSLGSGQQYEQYF. The CDR3 DNA is TGTGCCAGCAGCTTGGGTTCTGGACAGCAATACGAGCAGTACTTC. The entire variable domain, with the rest obtained from reference TRBV5-5 and TRBJ2-7, is as follows: DAGVTQSPTHLIKTRGQQVTLRCSPISGHKSVSWYQQVLGQGPQFIFQYYEKEERGRGNFPDRFSARQFPNYSSELNVNALLLGDSALYLCASSLGSGQQYEQYFGPGTRLTVT.

In this sample, this clone turned up a few times. V gene TRBV11-3 combines with J gene TRBJ2-3; either TRBD1 or TRBD2 may fit D (5 bases each). Germline lookup yields CDR1 SGHNT and CDR2 YENEEA. The CDR3 extends over 15 amino acids. Trimming left V 4 bases short and J 6 bases short, with 17 bases between. CDR3 nucleotides: TGTGCCAGCAGCTCACGACAGTTGGTAGCGGATACGCAGTATTTT. It specifies CASSSRQLVADTQYF.

The chain couples TRBV25-1 to TRBJ2-3, with D tentatively TRBD1 (5 bases). Germline CDR1 is MGHDK and CDR2 is SYGVNS. The ends were cut back, 5 bases at V and 2 bases at J, with 11 bases in the middle. The CDR3 contains 14 residues. CDR3 in amino acids: CASSLMDNTDTQYF. The CDR3 bases are TGTGCCAGCAGTCTAATGGACAACACAGATACGCAGTATTTT.

This clone was seen just once. The genes are TRBV7-2 and TRBJ1-4; D is possibly TRBD1 (6 bases). V lost 5 bases and J 0 bases, leaving 13 bases between the germline ends. Germline V gene data show CDR1 as SGHTA and CDR2 as FQGNSA. This CDR3 contains 16 residues. CDR3 amino acids: CASSLRGGATNEKLFF. DNA for the CDR3: TGTGCCAGCAGCCTGAGGGGGGGCGCAACTAATGAAAAACTGTTTTTT.

The chain combines TRBV6-4 with TRBJ2-1; TRBD2 matches 7 bases. The CDR3 is made up of 13 amino acids. V lost 4 bases to trimming and J lost 7 bases; unmatched junction nucleotides: 4. The germline gives CDR1 MRHNA, CDR2 SNTAGT. The CDR3 spells CASSGEGGNEQFF. CDR3 nucleotide sequence: TGTGCCAGCAGTGGAGAGGGAGGGAATGAGCAGTTCTTC.

CDR3 residues: CASSKQSRVREKLFF. CDR3 nucleotides: TGCGCCAGCAGCAAACAGTCGAGGGTGAGGGAAAAACTGTTTTTT. This rearrangement joins TRBV5-1 to TRBJ1-4, with unresolved D. CDR1 SGHRS and CDR2 YFSETQ come from the germline V gene. The CDR3 consists of 15 residues. V gave up 4 bases and J gave up 8 bases, with 18 bases separating them.

This clone has a handful of counts. The CDR3 nucleotides are TGTGCCTGGGGACGGGACAATCAGCCCCAGCATTTT. This sequence encodes CAWGRDNQPQHF. The rearrangement links TRBV30 to TRBJ1-5, with D uncertain. Looked up from germline, CDR1 is GTSNPN and CDR2 is SVGIG (reference sequence). V was clipped by 5 bases and J by 3 bases, with 8 bases between them. This CDR3 region has 12 residues.

The chain joins TRBV11-3 to TRBJ1-2, with TRBD1 identical over 9 bases. Germline V gives CDR1 SGHNT, CDR2 YENEEA. CDR3 length equals 11 residues. J was trimmed by 8 bases and V by 5 bases; bases with no gene match: 0. CDR3 loop: CASSGTGGYTF. CDR3 DNA sequence: TGTGCCAGCAGCGGGACAGGGGGCTACACCTTC.